The 24 T cell receptor beta chains below all came from one sample that was sequenced in a study of cytomegalovirus exposure and HLA in healthy donors. PCR used 60 Vbeta primers and 13 Jbeta primers. Data came from immunoSEQ multiplex PCR; TCRdb stores just in-frame clones and leaves some out. The repertoire consists of 150,000 to 200,000 clones, with approximately 80% occurring once and the leading ten covering around 2%. Sequenced material: PBMCs. These receptors all come from a woman between 18 and 29 years old in good health and CMV-seropositive.

The chain has TRBV7-3 and TRBJ1-3, with D hard to call. The V gene lost 5 bases and the J gene lost 0 bases, with 14 bases spanning the gap. The CDR3 has 16 amino acids. CDR1 SGHTA and CDR2 FQGTGA come from the germline V gene. CDR3 residues: CASSATGEASGNTIYF. DNA for the CDR3: TGTGCCAGCAGCGCCACCGGGGAAGCCTCTGGAAACACCATATATTTT. Using reference TRBV7-3 and TRBJ1-3 for the parts outside the CDR3, the full variable domain is GAGVSQTPSNKVTEKGKYVELRCDPISGHTALYWYRQSLGQGPEFLIYFQGTGAADDSGLPNDRFFAVRPEGSVSTLKIQRTERGDSAVYLCASSATGEASGNTIYFGEGSWLTVV.

This clone has just one count. The chain uses TRBV9 and TRBJ2-2; the D gene is possibly TRBD1 (6 bases). Germline V gives CDR1 SGDLS, CDR2 YYNGEE. Trimming removed 0 bases at V and 7 bases at J, with 13 bases between. The CDR3 is made up of 15 amino acids. CDR3: CASSVASQGDGELFF. The CDR3 coding sequence is TGTGCCAGCAGCGTAGCCTCACAGGGAGACGGGGAGCTGTTTTTT. Drawing the rest from reference TRBV9 and TRBJ2-2, the complete variable domain is DSGVTQTPKHLITATGQRVTLRCSPRSGDLSVYWYQQSLDQGLQFLIQYYNGEERAKGNILERFSAQQFPDLHSELNLSSLELGDSALYFCASSVASQGDGELFFGEGSRLTVL.

The chain links TRBV29-1 to TRBJ2-3, with D tentatively TRBD2 (5 bases). This CDR3 contains 12 residues. Trimming pared 4 bases from V and 5 bases from J, leaving 10 bases between. The V gene's germline CDR1 is SQVTM and CDR2 ANQGSEA. CDR3 loop: CSVADRGDTQYF. The CDR3 DNA reads TGCAGCGTTGCGGACCGGGGAGATACGCAGTATTTT.

The V and J genes are TRBV7-2 and TRBJ1-2; TRBD1 matches at 10 bases. After removal of 5 bases from V and 8 bases from J, the junction contained 11 bases not matched to a gene. The germline CDR1 and CDR2 sequences are SGHTA and FQGNSA. This CDR3 is built from 15 residues. This chain's CDR3 is CASSRSLTGGGGYTF. DNA of the CDR3: TGTGCCAGCAGCCGCTCCCTGACAGGGGGCGGAGGCTACACCTTC.

The chain combines TRBV27 with TRBJ2-2, with no clear D. The germline V gene has CDR1 MNHEY and CDR2 SMNVEV (reference sequence). V gave up 3 bases and J gave up 7 bases, with 12 bases separating them. The CDR3 sequence is 14 residues long. CDR3 loop: CASSFYGTGGELFF. The CDR3 DNA sequence: TGTGCCAGCAGTTTTTACGGCACGGGCGGGGAGCTGTTTTTT.

The V and J genes are TRBV19 and TRBJ1-6; 9 positions agree with TRBD1. Germline-derived CDR1 and CDR2 are LNHDA and SQIVND (reference sequence). The ends lost 8 bases at V and 8 bases at J; junction bases unmatched: 7. This CDR3 spans 14 amino acids. In DNA form, the CDR3 reads TGTGCCAGTGACCCCGGGACAGGGTATTCACCCCTCCACTTT. Its translation is CASDPGTGYSPLHF. The full variable domain, its missing parts supplied by reference TRBV19 and TRBJ1-6, is DGGITQSPKYLFRKEGQNVTLSCEQNLNHDAMYWYRQDPGQGLRLIYYSQIVNDFQKGDIAEGYSVSREKKESFPLTVTSAQKNPTAFYLCASDPGTGYSPLHFGNGTRLTVT.

The chain carries TRBV11-1 and TRBJ2-1, with 12 bases lining up with TRBD2. Germline V lookup: CDR1 SGHAT, CDR2 FQDESV (reference sequence). V shed 3 bases, J shed 4 bases, and the junction held 10 bases outside the gene matches. This CDR3 is 18 amino acids long. The chain's CDR3 is CASSFMGLAGGLYNEQFF. DNA for the CDR3: TGTGCCAGCAGCTTCATGGGTCTAGCGGGGGGGTTGTACAATGAGCAGTTCTTC. Using reference TRBV11-1 and TRBJ2-1 for the parts outside the CDR3, the full variable domain is EAEVAQSPRYKITEKSQAVAFWCDPISGHATLYWYRQILGQGPELLVQFQDESVVDDSQLPKDRFSAERLKGVDSTLKIQPAELGDSAMYLCASSFMGLAGGLYNEQFFGPGTRLTVL.

This rearrangement joins TRBV2 to TRBJ1-1; 7 bases are a match to TRBD1. CDR1 is SNHLY, CDR2 FYNNEI, per germline. The ends lost 4 bases at V and 1 base at J; junction bases unmatched: 6. This CDR3 contains 15 residues. The CDR3 loop is CASSGQGHANTEAFF. In DNA form, the CDR3 reads TGTGCCAGCAGTGGACAGGGACATGCGAACACTGAAGCTTTCTTT.

The chain recombines TRBV27 with TRBJ2-2; perhaps TRBD1 as D (6 bases). Trimming took 5 bases from V and 4 from J, leaving 17 bases between them. The germline CDR1 and CDR2 sequences are MNHEY and SMNVEV (reference sequence). CDR3 length equals 16 residues. The CDR3 region is CASSASPGESTGELFF. As DNA, the CDR3 is TGTGCCAGCAGTGCGTCCCCAGGGGAGAGCACCGGGGAGCTGTTTTTT.

The chain has TRBV2 and TRBJ2-7, with TRBD1 as a possible D gene (7 bases). V shed 6 bases and J shed 4 bases, with 16 bases lying between them. Germline assignment: CDR1 SNHLY and CDR2 FYNNEI. The CDR3 sequence is 14 residues long. DNA of the CDR3: TGTGCCAGCAGCGACAGGGTGGAGGGTTACGAGCAGTACGTC. It specifies CASSDRVEGYEQYV.

V usage is TRBV6-4 and J usage is TRBJ2-1; 12 bases match TRBD1. Germline V gene data show CDR1 as MRHNA and CDR2 as SNTAGT. The V segment lost 4 bases and the J segment 4 bases; nucleotides outside the gene matches: 5. The CDR3 runs to 16 residues. This CDR3 reads CASSAGTGGEYNEQFF. The CDR3 DNA follows: TGTGCCAGCAGTGCCGGGACAGGGGGCGAGTACAATGAGCAGTTCTTC.

The V gene is TRBV7-9, the J gene TRBJ1-1, with unresolved D. The ends were cut back, 6 bases at V and 0 bases at J, with 8 bases in the middle. Germline CDR1 SEHNR, CDR2 FQNEAQ (reference sequence). The CDR3 runs 13 residues. CDR3 loop: CASRFEVNTEAFF. The CDR3 bases are TGTGCCAGCAGATTTGAGGTGAACACTGAAGCTTTCTTT.

The chain has TRBV7-6 and TRBJ2-1; 9 nucleotides agree with TRBD1. This CDR3 has 15 residues. CDR1 and CDR2 from the germline V gene are SGHVS and FNYEAQ. V was clipped by 4 bases and J by 2 bases; unmatched bases: 3. The CDR3 here is CASSYRQGAYNEQFF. CDR3 DNA: TGTGCCAGCAGCTACCGACAGGGGGCCTACAATGAGCAGTTCTTC.

This chain uses TRBV19 with TRBJ2-7, with 10 positions matching TRBD1. Germline-derived CDR1 and CDR2 are LNHDA and SQIVND (reference sequence). The CDR3 length is 15 residues. J was trimmed by 3 bases and V by 3 bases; bases with no gene match: 5. CDR3 DNA: TGTGCCAGTAGTATGGGGACAGGGGATGGCTACGAGCAGTACTTC. It encodes CASSMGTGDGYEQYF. Complete variable domain (other parts from reference TRBV19 and TRBJ2-7): DGGITQSPKYLFRKEGQNVTLSCEQNLNHDAMYWYRQDPGQGLRLIYYSQIVNDFQKGDIAEGYSVSREKKESFPLTVTSAQKNPTAFYLCASSMGTGDGYEQYFGPGTRLTVT.

The chain joins TRBV11-1 to TRBJ1-6; 10 positions match TRBD1. The CDR3 contains 15 residues. V was clipped by 5 bases and J by 8 bases; unmatched bases: 6. CDR1 and CDR2 from the germline V gene are SGHAT and FQDESV (reference sequence). In DNA, the CDR3 is TGTGCCAGCAGCCCGCGTGGGACAGGGGATTCACCCCTCCACTTT. It specifies CASSPRGTGDSPLHF. The full variable domain, with the rest looked up from reference TRBV11-1 and TRBJ1-6, is EAEVAQSPRYKITEKSQAVAFWCDPISGHATLYWYRQILGQGPELLVQFQDESVVDDSQLPKDRFSAERLKGVDSTLKIQPAELGDSAMYLCASSPRGTGDSPLHFGNGTRLTVT.

This chain uses TRBV5-5 with TRBJ1-3; 12 nucleotides align to TRBD1. CDR3 length: 20 residues. Germline assignment: CDR1 SGHKS and CDR2 YYEKEE (reference sequence). V shed 0 bases and J 0 bases; nucleotides not matched to a gene: 10. The CDR3 bases are TGTGCCAGCAGCTTGGCCAGGGACAGGGGGCCCCGGGACTCTGGAAACACCATATATTTT. Translated, it gives CASSLARDRGPRDSGNTIYF. Drawing the rest from reference TRBV5-5 and TRBJ1-3, the complete variable domain is DAGVTQSPTHLIKTRGQQVTLRCSPISGHKSVSWYQQVLGQGPQFIFQYYEKEERGRGNFPDRFSARQFPNYSSELNVNALLLGDSALYLCASSLARDRGPRDSGNTIYFGEGSWLTVV.

CDR3 amino acids: CASGRRTVGTGELFF. The CDR3 DNA follows: TGTGCCAGCGGCCGGCGGACAGTCGGCACCGGGGAGCTGTTTTTT. The chain combines TRBV7-6 with TRBJ2-2; D may be TRBD1 (6 bases). This CDR3 has 15 amino acids. The germline CDR1 and CDR2 sequences are SGHVS and FNYEAQ. V was shortened by 8 bases and J by 4 bases, with 17 bases between the two germline ends.

This clone was observed a single time. The chain employs TRBV19 and TRBJ2-3; TRBD2 aligns across 12 bases. V lost 3 bases to trimming and J lost 4 bases; unmatched junction nucleotides: 11. The CDR3 consists of 18 residues. Germline CDR1 LNHDA, CDR2 SQIVND (reference sequence). CDR3 in amino acids: CASSIIASGGAVADTQYF. In nucleotides, the CDR3 is TGTGCCAGTAGTATTATCGCTAGCGGGGGGGCCGTTGCAGATACGCAGTATTTT.

The chain joins TRBV28 to TRBJ2-2, with D perhaps matching TRBD1 (5 bases). This CDR3 comprises 14 residues. The V gene lost 6 bases and the J gene lost 6 bases, with 14 bases spanning the gap. Germline V CDR1 and CDR2: MDHEN, SYDVKM. CDR3 DNA: TGTGCCAGCAGCCCCTCGGTGGGGCCCGGGGAGCTGTTTTTT. Protein sequence: CASSPSVGPGELFF. The entire variable domain, with the rest obtained from reference TRBV28 and TRBJ2-2, is as follows: DVKVTQSSRYLVKRTGEKVFLECVQDMDHENMFWYRQDPGLGLRLIYFSYDVKMKEKGDIPEGYSVSREKKERFSLILESASTNQTSMYLCASSPSVGPGELFFGEGSRLTVL.

V is TRBV18 and J is TRBJ1-4, with D unclear. The CDR3 runs 15 residues. Trimming cost V 3 bases and J 6 bases, with 14 bases left between them. CDR1 and CDR2 (germline): KGHSH, LQKENI. CDR3 bases: TGTGCCAGCTCACCCCCCCGGAGAGAGGATGAAAAACTGTTTTTT. This translates into CASSPPRREDEKLFF.

V and J are TRBV2 and TRBJ2-5; 12 nucleotides align to TRBD2. Germline V gene sequence: CDR1 SNHLY, CDR2 FYNNEI. The CDR3 sequence is 18 residues long. The trim removed 1 base at V and 1 base at J, leaving 7 bases unmatched. The CDR3, as DNA: TGTGCCAGCAGTGAAGAGGCCCTAGCGGGGGGGGCCCAAGAGACCCAGTACTTC. This translates into CASSEEALAGGAQETQYF.

This clone occurred once. The rearrangement joins TRBV7-7 to TRBJ2-1, with a tentative D call TRBD1 (7 bases). Germline CDR1 reads SSHAT; CDR2 reads FNYEAQ (reference sequence). Trimming removed 5 bases at V and 9 bases at J, with 23 bases between. This CDR3 region has 16 residues. CDR3 protein: CASSREGAGTRGEQFF. CDR3 coding DNA: TGTGCCAGCAGCCGAGAGGGGGCGGGGACGCGGGGTGAGCAGTTCTTC.

V and J are TRBV2 and TRBJ2-2, with 11 nucleotides matching TRBD2. There are 15 residues in the CDR3. The germline V gene has CDR1 SNHLY and CDR2 FYNNEI. The ends lost 2 bases at V and 7 bases at J; junction bases unmatched: 3. DNA for the CDR3: TGTGCCAGCAGTGAACTAGCGGGGGGATACGGGGAGCTGTTTTTT. Residues: CASSELAGGYGELFF.

The chain links TRBV7-9 to TRBJ1-2, with D uncertain. The V end lost 4 bases, the J end lost 4 bases, and 10 bases lay between the germline ends. CDR3 length: 13 amino acids. Germline values: CDR1 SEHNR, CDR2 FQNEAQ (reference sequence). CDR3 sequence reads: CASSYGVFYGYTF. DNA for the CDR3: TGTGCCAGCAGCTACGGAGTATTCTATGGCTACACCTTC. The variable domain in full, with the rest retrieved from reference TRBV7-9 and TRBJ1-2, is DTGVSQNPRHKITKRGQNVTFRCDPISEHNRLYWYRQTLGQGPEFLTYFQNEAQLEKSRLLSDRFSAERPKGSFSTLEIQRTEQGDSAMYLCASSYGVFYGYTFGSGTRLTVV.